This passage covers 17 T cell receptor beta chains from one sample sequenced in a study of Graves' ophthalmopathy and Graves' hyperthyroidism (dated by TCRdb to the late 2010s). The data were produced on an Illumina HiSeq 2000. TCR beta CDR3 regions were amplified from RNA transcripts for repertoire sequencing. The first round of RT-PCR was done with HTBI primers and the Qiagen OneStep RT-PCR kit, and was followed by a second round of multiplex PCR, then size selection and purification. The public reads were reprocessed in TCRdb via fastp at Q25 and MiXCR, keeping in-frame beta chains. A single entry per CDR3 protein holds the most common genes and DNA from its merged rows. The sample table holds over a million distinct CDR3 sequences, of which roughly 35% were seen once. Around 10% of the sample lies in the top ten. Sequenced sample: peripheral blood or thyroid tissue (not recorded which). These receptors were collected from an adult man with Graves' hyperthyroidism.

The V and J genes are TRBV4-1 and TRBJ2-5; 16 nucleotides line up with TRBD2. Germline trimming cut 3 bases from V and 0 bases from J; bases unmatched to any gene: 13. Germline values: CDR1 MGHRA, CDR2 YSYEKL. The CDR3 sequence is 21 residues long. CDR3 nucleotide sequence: TGCGCCAGCAGCCATCCGGGACTAGCGGGGGGGAGCGGTTCTAACCAAGAGACCCAGTACTTC. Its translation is CASSHPGLAGGSGSNQETQYF.

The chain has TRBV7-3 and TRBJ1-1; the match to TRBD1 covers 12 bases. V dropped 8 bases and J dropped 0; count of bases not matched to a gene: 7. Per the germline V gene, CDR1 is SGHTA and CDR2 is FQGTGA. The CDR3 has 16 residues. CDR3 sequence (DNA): TGTGCCAGCGGCGGGACAGGGGGCGCGGTGAACACTGAAGCTTTCTTT. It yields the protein CASGGTGGAVNTEAFF.

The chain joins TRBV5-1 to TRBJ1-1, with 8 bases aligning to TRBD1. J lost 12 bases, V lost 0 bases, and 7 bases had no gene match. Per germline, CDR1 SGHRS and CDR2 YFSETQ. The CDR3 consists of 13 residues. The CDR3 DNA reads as TGCGCCAGCAGCTTGGATCCGGGACAGGTCACTTTCTTT. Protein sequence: CASSLDPGQVTFF.

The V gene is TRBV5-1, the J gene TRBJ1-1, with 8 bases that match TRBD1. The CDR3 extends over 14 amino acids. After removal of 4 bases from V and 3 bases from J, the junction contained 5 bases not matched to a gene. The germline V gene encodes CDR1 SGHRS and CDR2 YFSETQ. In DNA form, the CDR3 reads TGCGCCAGCAGCCAGGACAGGGACGACACTGAAGCTTTCTTT. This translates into CASSQDRDDTEAFF. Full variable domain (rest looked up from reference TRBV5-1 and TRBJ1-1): KAGVTQTPRYLIKTRGQQVTLSCSPISGHRSVSWYQQTPGQGLQFLFEYFSETQRNKGNFPGRFSGRQFSNSRSEMNVSTLELGDSALYLCASSQDRDDTEAFFGQGTRLTVV.

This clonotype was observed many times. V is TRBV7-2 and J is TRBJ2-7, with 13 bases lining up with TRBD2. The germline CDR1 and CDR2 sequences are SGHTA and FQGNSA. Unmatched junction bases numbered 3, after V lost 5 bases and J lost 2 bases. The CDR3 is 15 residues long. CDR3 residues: CASSKLAGGPYEQYF. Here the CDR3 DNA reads TGTGCCAGCAGCAAACTAGCGGGGGGGCCCTACGAGCAGTACTTC.

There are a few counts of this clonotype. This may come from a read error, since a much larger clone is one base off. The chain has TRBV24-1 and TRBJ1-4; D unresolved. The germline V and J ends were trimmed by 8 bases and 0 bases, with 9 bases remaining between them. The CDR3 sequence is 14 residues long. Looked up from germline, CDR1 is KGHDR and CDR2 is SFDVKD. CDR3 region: CATTLTATNEKLFF. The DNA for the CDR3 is TGTGCCACCACCCTTACCGCAACTAATGAAAAACTGTTTTTT.

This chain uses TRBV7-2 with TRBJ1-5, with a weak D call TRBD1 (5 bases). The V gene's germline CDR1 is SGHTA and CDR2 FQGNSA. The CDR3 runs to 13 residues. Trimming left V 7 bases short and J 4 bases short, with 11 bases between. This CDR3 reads CASKMGRNQPQHF. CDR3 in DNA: TGTGCCAGCAAGATGGGACGAAATCAGCCCCAGCATTTT.

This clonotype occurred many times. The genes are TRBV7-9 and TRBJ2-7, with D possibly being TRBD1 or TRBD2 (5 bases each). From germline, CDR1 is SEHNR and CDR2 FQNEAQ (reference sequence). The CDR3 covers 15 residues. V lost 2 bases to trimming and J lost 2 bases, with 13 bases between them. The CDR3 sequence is CASSLSWDPTYEQYF. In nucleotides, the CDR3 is TGTGCCAGCAGCTTATCATGGGACCCTACCTACGAGCAGTACTTC.

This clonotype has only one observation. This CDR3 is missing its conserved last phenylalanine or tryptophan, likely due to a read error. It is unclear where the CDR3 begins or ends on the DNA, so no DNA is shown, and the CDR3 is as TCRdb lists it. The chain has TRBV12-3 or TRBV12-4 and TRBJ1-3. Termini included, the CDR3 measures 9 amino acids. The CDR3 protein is CASSLRPNT.

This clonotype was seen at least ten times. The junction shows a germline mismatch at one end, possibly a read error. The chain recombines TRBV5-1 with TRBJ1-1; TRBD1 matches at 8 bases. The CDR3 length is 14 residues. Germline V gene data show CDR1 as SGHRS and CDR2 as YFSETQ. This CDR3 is CASSLDRGNTEAFF. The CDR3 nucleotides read TGTGCCAGCAGCTTAGACAGGGGCAACACTGAAGCTTTCTTT.

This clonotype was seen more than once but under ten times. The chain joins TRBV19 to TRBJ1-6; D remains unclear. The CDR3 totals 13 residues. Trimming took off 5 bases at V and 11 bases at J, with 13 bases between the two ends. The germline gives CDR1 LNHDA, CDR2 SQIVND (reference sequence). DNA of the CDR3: TGTGCCAGTAGTTTCGGCGATCTGGCACCCCTCCACTTT. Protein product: CASSFGDLAPLHF.

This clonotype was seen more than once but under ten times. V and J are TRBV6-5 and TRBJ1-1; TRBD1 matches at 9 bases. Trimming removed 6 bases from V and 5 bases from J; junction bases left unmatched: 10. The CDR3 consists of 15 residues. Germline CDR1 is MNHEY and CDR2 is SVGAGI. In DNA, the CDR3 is TGTGCCAGCAGCCGAACCGGGACAGGGAGTACTGAAGCTTTCTTT. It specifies CASSRTGTGSTEAFF.

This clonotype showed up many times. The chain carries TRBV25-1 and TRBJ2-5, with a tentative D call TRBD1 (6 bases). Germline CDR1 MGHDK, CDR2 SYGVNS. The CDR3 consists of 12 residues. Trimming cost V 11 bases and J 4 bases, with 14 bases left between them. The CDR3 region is CACRTVGETQYF. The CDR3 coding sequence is TGTGCCTGCCGGACAGTAGGAGAGACCCAGTACTTC.

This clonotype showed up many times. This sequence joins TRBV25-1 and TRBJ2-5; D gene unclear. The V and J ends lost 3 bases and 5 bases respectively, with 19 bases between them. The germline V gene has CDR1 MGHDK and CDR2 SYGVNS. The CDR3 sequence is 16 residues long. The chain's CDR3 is CASSDHMEMRWETQYF. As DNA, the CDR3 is TGTGCCAGCAGTGATCACATGGAAATGCGATGGGAGACCCAGTACTTC.

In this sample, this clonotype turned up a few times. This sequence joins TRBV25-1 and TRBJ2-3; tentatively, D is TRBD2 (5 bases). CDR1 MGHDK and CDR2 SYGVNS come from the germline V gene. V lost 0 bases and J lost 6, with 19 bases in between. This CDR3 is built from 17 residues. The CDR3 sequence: CASSEYKRGRESDTQYF. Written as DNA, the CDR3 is TGTGCCAGCAGTGAATATAAACGCGGCCGGGAATCGGATACGCAGTATTTT.

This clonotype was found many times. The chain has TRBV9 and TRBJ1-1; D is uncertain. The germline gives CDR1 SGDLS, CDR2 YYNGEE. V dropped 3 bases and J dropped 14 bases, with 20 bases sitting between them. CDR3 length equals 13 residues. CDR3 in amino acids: CASSATGSPQSFF. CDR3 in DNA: TGTGCCAGCAGCGCCACCGGGAGCCCCCAATCCTTCTTT. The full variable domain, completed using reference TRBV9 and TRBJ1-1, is DSGVTQTPKHLITATGQRVTLRCSPRSGDLSVYWYQQSLDQGLQFLIQYYNGEERAKGNILERFSAQQFPDLHSELNLSSLELGDSALYFCASSATGSPQSFFGQGTRLTVV.

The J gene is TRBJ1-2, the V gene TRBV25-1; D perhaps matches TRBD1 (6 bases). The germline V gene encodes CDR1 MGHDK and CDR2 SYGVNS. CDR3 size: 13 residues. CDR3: CASPRGAGYGYTF. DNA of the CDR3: TGTGCTAGCCCTCGGGGGGCTGGCTATGGCTACACCTTC.